This T cell receptor (beta chain) was captured in a study of CD8 T cells in Susac syndrome. Turning to the study itself: Among the sequenced Susac syndrome patients, roughly six had active disease while 8 or 9 were in remission. When their blood was taken, the Susac syndrome patients had either not yet had any therapy, were taking corticosteroids, or were taking intravenous immunoglobulin alone. Whole-study findings and limits: The Susac syndrome CD4+ T cell repertoires displayed no clonal expansion.

Losses at the gene ends were 4 bases for V and 0 bases for J; bases not matched to a gene: 12. This CDR3 comprises 18 residues. Germline values: CDR1 SEHNR, CDR2 FQNEAQ (reference sequence). About this clonotype: Its antigen is undetermined.

RNA totalling 0.5 to 1 ug underwent reverse transcription with random hexamers. The amplification used immunoSEQ multiplex PCR on TCR beta CDR3; it spanned 54 Vbeta and 13 Jbeta. Using its own MiXCR run on the immunoSEQ multiplex PCR reads, TCRdb lists one record per CDR3 protein. The top ten clones hold roughly 0.087% of a sample with 150,000 to 200,000 distinct CDR3 sequences, roughly nine tenths of them seen once. The specimen sequenced was CD4+ T cells from PBMCs. The chain joins TRBV7-9 to TRBJ2-1, with 7 positions matching TRBD2. The source of this sequence is a human donor with Susac syndrome. CDR3 sequence reads: CASSSRDSGGTSYNEQFF. CDR3 DNA sequence: TGTGCCAGCAGCTCCCGGGACTCGGGAGGAACCTCCTACAATGAGCAGTTCTTC.